Below, 8 T cell receptor beta chains from the same sample are listed, as sequenced in a study of blood T cell repertoires in COVID-19. TCRdb's table, derived via immunoSEQ multiplex PCR, lists solely in-frame clones and lacks some. The sample holds about 180,000 clones, approximately 78% seen once. The specimen sequenced was PBMCs or T cells enriched from blood (not recorded which). The receptor set was obtained from a woman in her forties or fifties who had recovered from COVID-19.

This clone has only one observation. This chain connects TRBV7-9 to TRBJ2-7; no reliable D call. CDR1 is SEHNR and CDR2 is FQNEAQ in the germline V gene (reference sequence). The CDR3 runs 12 residues. V lost 3 bases and J lost 6, with 9 bases in between. Written as DNA, the CDR3 is TGTGCCAGCAGCTTTGGCCGAACCGAGCAGTACTTC. This codes for CASSFGRTEQYF.

The table lists this clone with a few counts. The chain combines TRBV28 with TRBJ2-7; 10 bases align to TRBD2. V shed 6 bases and J 0 bases; nucleotides not matched to a gene: 14. Germline CDR1 MDHEN, CDR2 SYDVKM. The CDR3 runs 18 residues. CDR3 sequence reads: CASRSILTSGLSSYEQYF. The CDR3 DNA reads TGTGCCAGCAGATCAATCCTGACTAGCGGGCTTAGCTCCTACGAGCAGTACTTC.

CDR3 sequence (DNA): TGTGCCAGCAGTTACCGGAGCGGGAGGGTAGAGCAGTACTTC. It translates to CASSYRSGRVEQYF. The V call is TRBV6-5, the J call TRBJ2-7; 10 nucleotides align to TRBD2. CDR3 length: 14 amino acids. The V gene end was trimmed by 2 bases and the J gene end by 7 bases; junction bases not matched to a gene: 5. Per germline, CDR1 MNHEY and CDR2 SVGAGI.

As to this clone: Other nucleotide sequences from this sample produce the same CDR3. CDR3 DNA: TGTGCCAGCAGCCAGAGCTACGAGCAGTACTTC. Amino acid sequence: CASSQSYEQYF. This chain uses TRBV6-2 or TRBV6-3 with TRBJ2-7; D remains ambiguous. CDR3 length: 11 residues. Germline V gives CDR1 MNHEY, CDR2 SVGEGT. With 6 bases removed from V and 3 bases from J, the gap between germline ends came to 6 bases.

The chain uses TRBV7-2 and TRBJ1-5; D uncertain. CDR1 SGHTA and CDR2 FQGNSA come from the germline V gene. The CDR3 has 13 amino acids. Trimming removed 5 bases from V and 2 bases from J, with 7 bases in between. CDR3 DNA sequence: TGTGCCAGCAGCCCAGAAGGCAATCAGCCCCAGCATTTT. Encoded protein: CASSPEGNQPQHF.

This clone was picked up a small number of times. The chain links TRBV12-2 to TRBJ1-5; the table's D gene call, TRBD1, was not cross checked with the DNA. TRBV12-2 is a recognized pseudogene. CDR3 length: 17 amino acids. DNA of the CDR3: TGTGCAAGTCGCTTAAACGCCTTGGGCAGGGGGCTTCAGCCCCAGCATTTT. It encodes CASRLNALGRGLQPQHF.

In this sample, this clone turned up once. The J gene is TRBJ1-2, the V gene TRBV5-4, with a possible D match to TRBD1 (5 bases). The CDR3 is made up of 14 amino acids. Trimming cost V 4 bases and J 6 bases, with 16 bases left between them. Germline CDR1 reads SGHNT; CDR2 reads YYREEE (reference sequence). CDR3: CASSAPAGVDGYTF. The CDR3 DNA follows: TGTGCCAGCAGCGCCCCTGCGGGGGTAGATGGCTACACCTTC.

This clone was observed once. The chain employs TRBV9 and TRBJ2-1; D is undetermined. Looked up from germline, CDR1 is SGDLS and CDR2 is YYNGEE. V was cut by 0 bases and J by 0 bases, with 13 bases left in between. This CDR3 has 17 residues. The CDR3 nucleotides are TGTGCCAGCAGCGTAGCGGGTAGTATGGGCTCCTACAATGAGCAGTTCTTC. This encodes CASSVAGSMGSYNEQFF. Variable domain in full (rest from reference TRBV9 and TRBJ2-1): DSGVTQTPKHLITATGQRVTLRCSPRSGDLSVYWYQQSLDQGLQFLIQYYNGEERAKGNILERFSAQQFPDLHSELNLSSLELGDSALYFCASSVAGSMGSYNEQFFGPGTRLTVL.